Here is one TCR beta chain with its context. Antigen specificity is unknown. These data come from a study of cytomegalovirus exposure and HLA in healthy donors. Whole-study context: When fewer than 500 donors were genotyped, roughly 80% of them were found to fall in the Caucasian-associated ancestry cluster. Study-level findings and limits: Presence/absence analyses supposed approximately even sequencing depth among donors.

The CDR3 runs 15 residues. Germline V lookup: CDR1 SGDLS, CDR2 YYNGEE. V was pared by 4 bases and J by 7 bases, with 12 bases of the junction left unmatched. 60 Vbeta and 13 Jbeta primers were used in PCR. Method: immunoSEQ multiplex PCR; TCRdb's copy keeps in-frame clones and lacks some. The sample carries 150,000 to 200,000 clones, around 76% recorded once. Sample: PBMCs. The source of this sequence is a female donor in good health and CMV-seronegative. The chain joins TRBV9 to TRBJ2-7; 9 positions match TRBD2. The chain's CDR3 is CASSPVAGGAGEQYF. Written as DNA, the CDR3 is TGTGCCAGCAGCCCGGTGGCGGGGGGGGCCGGGGAGCAGTACTTC.